This T cell receptor (beta chain) was documented in a study of neurological immune-mediated disorders. For the study at large: Of the 34 patients with multiple sclerosis, roughly 30 had relapsing-remitting MS, whereas the remaining 3 had secondary progressive MS.

MiXCR, run by TCRdb on the 5' RACE reads, gives a single entry per CDR3 protein. The sample shows around 130,000 distinct CDR3 sequences, roughly 3.4% of them seen only once. In regard to this clonotype: No conserved phenylalanine or tryptophan is present at the end of the CDR3, so a read error is the likely explanation.

CDR1 and CDR2 from the germline V gene are GTSNPN and SVGIG (reference sequence). The CDR3 totals 12 residues. Between the trimmed V and J ends, which lost 5 bases and 5 bases, there was a span of 10 bases. This TCR derives from a woman aged 30 to 39 with multiple sclerosis. The chain has TRBV30 and TRBJ2-1, with D perhaps given as TRBD1 or TRBD2 (5 bases each). Sample: PBMCs. CDR3 DNA sequence: TGTGCCTGGGCTACGGGACACAATGAGCAGTTCTGC. It encodes CAWATGHNEQFC.